The present entry profiles one T cell receptor beta chain with its context. The Seattle site enrolled patients during active infection and followed them longitudinally. Germline assignment: CDR1 SGHTS and CDR2 YDEGEE. CDR3 length: 13 residues. Trimming shortened V by 5 bases and J by 6 bases, and 12 bases separated the two germline ends. The data stem from a study of blood T cell repertoires in COVID-19. Looking at the study overall: PBMCs, B-cell-depleted T cells, or T cells provided the cDNA or gDNA that made up the material.

Per the original data handling: Counts of nucleated cells, estimated from reference gene primer amplification, were obtained. TCRdb keeps only in-frame clones here, not all; method: immunoSEQ multiplex PCR. V and J calls and clone size are those listed in that table; D and trimming were worked out from the DNA. The table has about 370,000 clones, more than 70% seen once; the top ten hold approximately 3%. Material: peripheral blood. V is TRBV5-8 and J is TRBJ1-5, with D perhaps matching TRBD1 (6 bases). The TCR originated in a woman in her twenties or thirties with COVID-19, enrolled during active disease. CDR3 residues: CASSYRVGQPQHF. The DNA of the CDR3 is TGTGCCAGCAGTTACAGGGTTGGTCAGCCCCAGCATTTT.